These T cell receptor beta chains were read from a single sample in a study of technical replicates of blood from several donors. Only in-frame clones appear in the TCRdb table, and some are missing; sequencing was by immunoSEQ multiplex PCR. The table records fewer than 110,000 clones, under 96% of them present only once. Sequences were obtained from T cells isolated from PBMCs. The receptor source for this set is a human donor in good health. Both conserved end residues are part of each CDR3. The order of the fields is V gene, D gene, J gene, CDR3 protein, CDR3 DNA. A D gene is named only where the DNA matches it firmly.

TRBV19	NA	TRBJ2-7	CASSMTGTSSYEQYF	TGTGCCAGTAGTATGACCGGGACATCGTCCTACGAGCAGTACTTC
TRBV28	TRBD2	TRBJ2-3	CASSPGLGSVDTQYF	TGTGCCAGCAGTCCCGGACTAGGGTCAGTAGATACGCAGTATTTT
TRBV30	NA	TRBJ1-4	CAWRGGRKEKLFF	TGTGCCTGGAGGGGAGGGAGGAAGGAAAAACTGTTTTTT
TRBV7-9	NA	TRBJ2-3	CASSLDSPTDTQYF	TGTGCCAGCAGCTTGGACTCGCCCACAGATACGCAGTATTTT
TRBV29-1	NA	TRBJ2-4	CSVLLLFQNIQYF	TGCAGCGTCCTACTCCTTTTCCAAAACATTCAGTACTTC
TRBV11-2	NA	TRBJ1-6	CASSGDFGSPLHF	TGTGCCAGCAGCGGAGACTTCGGGTCACCCCTCCACTTT
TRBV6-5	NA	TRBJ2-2	CASSLSTSSGELFF	TGTGCCAGCAGTTTAAGCACTAGTTCCGGGGAGCTGTTTTTT
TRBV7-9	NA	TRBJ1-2	CASSFPYTF	TGTGCCAGCAGCTTCCCTTACACCTTC
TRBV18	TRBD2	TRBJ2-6	CASSPGRVGANVLTF	TGTGCCAGCTCACCCGGGAGGGTTGGGGCCAACGTCCTGACTTTC
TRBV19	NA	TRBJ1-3	CASSATGSHAGNTIYF	TGTGCCAGTAGTGCCACAGGGTCCCACGCTGGAAACACCATATATTTT
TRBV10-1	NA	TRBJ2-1	CASSARASTYNEQFF	TGCGCCAGCAGTGCCAGAGCTAGCACCTACAATGAGCAGTTCTTC
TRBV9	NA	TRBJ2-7	CASSVGGTTSYEQYF	TGTGCCAGCAGCGTAGGTGGGACAACTTCCTACGAGCAGTACTTC